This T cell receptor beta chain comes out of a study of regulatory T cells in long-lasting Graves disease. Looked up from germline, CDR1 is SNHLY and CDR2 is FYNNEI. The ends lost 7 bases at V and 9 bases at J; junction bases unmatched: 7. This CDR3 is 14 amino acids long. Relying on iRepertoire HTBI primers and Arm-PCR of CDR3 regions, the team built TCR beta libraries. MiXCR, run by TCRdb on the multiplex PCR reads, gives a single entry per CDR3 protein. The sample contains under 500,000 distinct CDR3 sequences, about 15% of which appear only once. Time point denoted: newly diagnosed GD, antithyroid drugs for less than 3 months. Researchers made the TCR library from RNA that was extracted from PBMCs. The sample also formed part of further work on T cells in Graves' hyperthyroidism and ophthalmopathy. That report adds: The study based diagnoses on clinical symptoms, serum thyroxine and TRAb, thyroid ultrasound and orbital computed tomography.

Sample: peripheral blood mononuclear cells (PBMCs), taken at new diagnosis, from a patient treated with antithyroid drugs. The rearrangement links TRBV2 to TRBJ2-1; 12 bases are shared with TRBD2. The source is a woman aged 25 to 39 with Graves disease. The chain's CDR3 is CASNRLAGEAEQFF. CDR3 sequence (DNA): TGTGCCAGCAATAGACTAGCGGGAGAGGCTGAGCAGTTCTTC. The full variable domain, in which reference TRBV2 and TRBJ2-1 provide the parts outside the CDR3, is EPEVTQTPSHQVTQMGQEVILRCVPISNHLYFYWYRQILGQKVEFLVSFYNNEISEKSEIFDDQFSVERPDGSNFTLKIRSTKLEDSAMYFCASNRLAGEAEQFFGPGTRLTVL.